These T cell receptor beta chains were read from a single sample in a study of blood T cell repertoires in COVID-19. The method was immunoSEQ multiplex PCR; TCRdb's version includes in-frame clones alone and lacks a portion of them. The data show roughly 410,000 clones, about 89% seen once. Sequenced: peripheral blood. Receptor source: a middle-aged woman with COVID-19, enrolled during active disease. The CDR3 runs from the conserved cysteine through the conserved F or W. The order of the fields is clone size, V gene, D gene, J gene, CDR3 protein, CDR3 DNA. The D gene is left open where the match is weak. Some rows mark clone size as missing; the rest say once, few, many or name a class of expanded clone.

clone_size: once
v_call: TRBV6-4
d_call: TRBD1
j_call: TRBJ2-1
cdr3_aa: CASSRTGARNEQFF
cdr3_nt: TGTGCCAGCAGTCGGACAGGGGCTCGTAATGAGCAGTTCTTC

clone_size: NA
v_call: TRBV9
d_call: NA
j_call: TRBJ1-6
cdr3_aa: CASSVAVGQASSPLHF
cdr3_nt: TGTGCCAGCAGCGTAGCTGTGGGCCAAGCAAGTTCACCCCTCCACTTT

clone_size: NA
v_call: TRBV19
d_call: TRBD2
j_call: TRBJ2-1
cdr3_aa: CASSIDRTSFHEQFF
cdr3_nt: TGTGCCAGTAGTATAGACAGGACTAGCTTCCATGAGCAGTTCTTC

clone_size: NA
v_call: TRBV5-4
d_call: TRBD1
j_call: TRBJ1-1
cdr3_aa: CASSAGDRGRIGAFF
cdr3_nt: TGTGCCAGCAGCGCCGGGGACAGGGGGAGAATAGGGGCTTTCTTT

clone_size: NA
v_call: TRBV18
d_call: NA
j_call: TRBJ1-1
cdr3_aa: CASSYLGGDTEAFF
cdr3_nt: TGTGCCAGCTCTTACTTAGGGGGGGACACTGAAGCTTTCTTT

clone_size: many
v_call: TRBV19
d_call: TRBD1
j_call: TRBJ2-2
cdr3_aa: CASIPGGRDTGELFF
cdr3_nt: TGTGCCAGTATTCCAGGGGGCAGGGACACCGGGGAGCTGTTTTTT

clone_size: NA
v_call: TRBV5-1
d_call: NA
j_call: TRBJ1-6
cdr3_aa: CASSFSPNSPLHF
cdr3_nt: TGCGCCAGCAGCTTCTCCCCTAATTCACCCCTCCACTTT

clone_size: NA
v_call: TRBV7-9
d_call: NA
j_call: TRBJ2-1
cdr3_aa: CASSSLGSGPYNEQFF
cdr3_nt: TGTGCCAGCAGCTCCCTGGGGAGCGGGCCATACAATGAGCAGTTCTTC

clone_size: NA
v_call: TRBV28
d_call: NA
j_call: TRBJ2-7
cdr3_aa: CASSPPQTGEQYF
cdr3_nt: TGTGCCAGCAGTCCACCCCAAACAGGCGAGCAGTACTTC

clone_size: once
v_call: TRBV6-5
d_call: TRBD1
j_call: TRBJ1-1
cdr3_aa: CASSYLRGLRTEAFF
cdr3_nt: TGTGCCAGCAGTTACTTGAGGGGGCTACGGACTGAAGCTTTCTTT

clone_size: once
v_call: TRBV5-1
d_call: TRBD1
j_call: TRBJ2-1
cdr3_aa: CASSPTGQGVPYNEQFF
cdr3_nt: TGCGCCAGCAGCCCTACCGGACAGGGGGTACCCTACAATGAGCAGTTCTTC

clone_size: NA
v_call: TRBV12-3/TRBV12-4
d_call: TRBD1
j_call: TRBJ1-1
cdr3_aa: CASSRTGGTEAFF
cdr3_nt: TGTGCCAGCAGTCGGACAGGGGGCACTGAAGCTTTCTTT

clone_size: NA
v_call: TRBV9
d_call: NA
j_call: TRBJ1-2
cdr3_aa: CASSVDRQDSNYGYTF
cdr3_nt: TGTGCCAGCAGCGTAGATCGACAGGACTCTAACTATGGCTACACCTTC

clone_size: NA
v_call: TRBV7-8
d_call: TRBD2
j_call: TRBJ2-1
cdr3_aa: CASSLELAGGPHNEQFF
cdr3_nt: TGTGCCAGCAGCTTAGAACTAGCGGGGGGGCCCCACAATGAGCAGTTCTTC

clone_size: NA
v_call: TRBV2
d_call: TRBD2
j_call: TRBJ2-3
cdr3_aa: CASGQAGGLTDTQYF
cdr3_nt: TGTGCCAGCGGGCAAGCGGGAGGACTCACAGATACGCAGTATTTT

clone_size: NA
v_call: TRBV28
d_call: TRBD2
j_call: TRBJ2-7
cdr3_aa: CASSQTSGGANEQYF
cdr3_nt: TGTGCCAGCAGTCAAACTAGCGGGGGGGCAAACGAGCAGTACTTC

clone_size: NA
v_call: TRBV10-1
d_call: NA
j_call: TRBJ2-5
cdr3_aa: CASRRLKGDQETQYF
cdr3_nt: TGCGCCAGCAGGAGACTTAAGGGGGACCAAGAGACCCAGTACTTC

clone_size: NA
v_call: TRBV29-1
d_call: TRBD1
j_call: TRBJ2-3
cdr3_aa: CSVWGGTGASDTQYF
cdr3_nt: TGCAGCGTTTGGGGGGGGACAGGGGCTTCAGATACGCAGTATTTT

clone_size: NA
v_call: TRBV24-1
d_call: NA
j_call: TRBJ2-1
cdr3_aa: CATSDSAPQSLKEQFF
cdr3_nt: TGTGCCACCAGTGATTCGGCACCACAGTCCCTTAAAGAGCAGTTCTTC

clone_size: NA
v_call: TRBV7-2
d_call: NA
j_call: TRBJ2-6
cdr3_aa: CASSPADGSSGANVLTF
cdr3_nt: TGTGCCAGCAGCCCGGCGGACGGGAGCTCTGGGGCCAACGTCCTGACTTTC

clone_size: NA
v_call: TRBV7-2
d_call: NA
j_call: TRBJ2-5
cdr3_aa: CASSFGKRETETQYF
cdr3_nt: TGTGCCAGCAGCTTTGGGAAGAGGGAAACAGAGACCCAGTACTTC

clone_size: NA
v_call: TRBV7-2
d_call: NA
j_call: TRBJ2-5
cdr3_aa: CASSPLRQASKTQYF
cdr3_nt: TGTGCCAGCAGCCCCCTACGACAGGCCTCGAAGACCCAGTACTTC

clone_size: NA
v_call: TRBV10-2
d_call: NA
j_call: TRBJ1-5
cdr3_aa: CASGEISNQPQHF
cdr3_nt: TGCGCCAGCGGAGAAATCAGCAATCAGCCCCAGCATTTT

clone_size: NA
v_call: TRBV7-2
d_call: TRBD1
j_call: TRBJ1-5
cdr3_aa: CASTLGQDQPQHF
cdr3_nt: TGTGCCAGCACCTTAGGACAGGATCAGCCCCAGCATTTT

clone_size: NA
v_call: TRBV7-6
d_call: NA
j_call: TRBJ1-3
cdr3_aa: CASSLANRASRNTIYF
cdr3_nt: TGTGCCAGCAGCTTAGCGAACAGGGCCTCTAGGAACACCATATATTTT

clone_size: NA
v_call: TRBV5-1
d_call: NA
j_call: TRBJ1-1
cdr3_aa: CASSLGQLKEAFF
cdr3_nt: TGCGCCAGCAGCTTGGGACAGCTGAAGGAAGCTTTCTTT